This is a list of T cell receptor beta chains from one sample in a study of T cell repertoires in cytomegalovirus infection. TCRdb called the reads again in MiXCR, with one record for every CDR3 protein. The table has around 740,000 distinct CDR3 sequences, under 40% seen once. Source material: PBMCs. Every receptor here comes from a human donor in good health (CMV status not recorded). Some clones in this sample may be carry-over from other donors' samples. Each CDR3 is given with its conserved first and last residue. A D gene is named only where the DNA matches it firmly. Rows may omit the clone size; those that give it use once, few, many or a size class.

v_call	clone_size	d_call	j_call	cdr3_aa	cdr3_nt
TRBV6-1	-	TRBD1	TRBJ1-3	CASRARDRGDENTIYF	TGTGCCAGCAGGGCCCGGGACAGGGGGGACGAAAACACCATATATTTT
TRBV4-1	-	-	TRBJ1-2	CASSQRNGYTF	TGCGCCAGCAGCCAAAGGAATGGCTACACCTTC
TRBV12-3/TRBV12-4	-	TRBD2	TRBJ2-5	CASSLGSREGETQYF	TGTGCCAGCAGTTTAGGAAGCAGGGAGGGAGAGACCCAGTACTTC
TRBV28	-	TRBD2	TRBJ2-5	CASSGKTSGRGETQYF	TGTGCCAGCTCTGGGAAGACTAGCGGGAGAGGAGAGACCCAGTACTTC
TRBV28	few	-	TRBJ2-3	CASSPQRRLGPAVTQYF	TGTGCCAGCAGTCCACAAAGACGGTTAGGACCCGCAGTTACGCAGTATTTT
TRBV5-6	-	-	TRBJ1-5	CTSSPRGLYNQPQHF	TGTACCAGCAGCCCCAGGGGCCTATACAATCAGCCCCAGCATTTT
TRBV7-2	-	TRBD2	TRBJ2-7	CASSLGTSGRPQGLQQYF	TGTGCCAGCAGCCTCGGGACTAGCGGGAGGCCCCAAGGGCTCCAGCAGTACTTC
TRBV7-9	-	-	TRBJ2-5	CASSSQGLKTQYF	TGTGCCAGCAGCTCCCAGGGGCTAAAGACCCAGTACTTC
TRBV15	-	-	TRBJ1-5	CATSTPGRISNQPQHF	TGTGCCACCAGTACCCCGGGACGGATTAGCAATCAGCCCCAGCATTTT
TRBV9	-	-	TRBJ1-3	CASSVQAGAQGNTIYF	TGTGCCAGCAGCGTACAAGCAGGGGCGCAGGGAAACACCATATATTTT
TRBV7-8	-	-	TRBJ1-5	CASSEIEYSNQPQHF	TGTGCCAGCAGCGAAATAGAGTATAGCAATCAGCCCCAGCATTTT